These 29 T cell receptor beta chains originate from one sample sequenced in a study of tumor-infiltrating lymphocytes in primary liver carcinoma. TCR beta cDNA came from roughly 450 ng total RNA, primed with a constant-region primer. ARM-PCR, slightly modified, supplied the TCR beta libraries through three nested multiplex PCR rounds. The opening two PCR rounds, around 9 cycles each, paired TRBV1-TRBV30 forward primers with a C-beta reverse primer. A single record per CDR3 protein comes from TCRdb applying MiXCR to the multiplex PCR reads. The profile covers more than 90,000 distinct CDR3 sequences, with about 62% appearing a single time and approximately 12% taken by the ten largest. Extraction of RNA together with DNA used roughly 18-32 mg of unsorted bulk tissue. The sample comprised liver tumor tissue from sampling region 2. Subset of the sample: tumor region T2, inferior pole. These receptors all come from a woman in her sixties with primary liver carcinoma and hepatitis B virus infection.

The chain couples TRBV29-1 to TRBJ2-2; TRBD1 might be the D (6 bases). V was clipped by 8 bases and J by 9 bases, with 19 bases between them. The CDR3 consists of 13 residues. Germline V gene data show CDR1 as SQVTM and CDR2 as ANQGSEA. The CDR3 region is CSITGHSGRELFF. The CDR3 nucleotides are TGCAGCATCACAGGGCACTCGGGCAGGGAGCTGTTTTTT.

This clonotype was detected many times. This rearrangement joins TRBV5-1 to TRBJ2-5; 8 bases line up with TRBD1. CDR1 SGHRS and CDR2 YFSETQ come from the germline V gene. V trimming: 3 bases; J trimming: 6 bases; junction bases outside the gene matches: 7. CDR3 length equals 14 residues. CDR3 nucleotide sequence: TGCGCCAGCAGCTCCGCACAGGGGGAACAGACCCAGTACTTC. Protein sequence: CASSSAQGEQTQYF. Combining the CDR3 with reference TRBV5-1 and TRBJ2-5 gives the whole variable domain KAGVTQTPRYLIKTRGQQVTLSCSPISGHRSVSWYQQTPGQGLQFLFEYFSETQRNKGNFPGRFSGRQFSNSRSEMNVSTLELGDSALYLCASSSAQGEQTQYFGPGTRLLVL.

A note on this clonotype: As the CDR3 is not closed by the conserved phenylalanine or tryptophan, this likely results from a read error. Because the CDR3's place on the DNA is in doubt, the DNA is left out and the CDR3 is given as listed by TCRdb. J is TRBJ2-7 and V is TRBV12-3 or TRBV12-4; the table's TRBD1 call for D was not verified on the DNA. The length of the CDR3 is 15 amino acids, counting both ends. The CDR3 sequence: CASSSNWDRSYEQYI.

In regard to this clonotype: This could be a read error, since a much larger clone is one nucleotide away. V usage is TRBV6-6 and J usage is TRBJ2-5; D may be TRBD2 (5 bases). This CDR3 has 13 amino acids. Germline CDR1 reads MNHNY; CDR2 reads SVGAGI (reference sequence). This CDR3 reads CASSPFGEEAQYF. As DNA, the CDR3 is TGTGCCAGCAGTCCATTCGGGGAAGAGGCCCAGTACTTC.

This clonotype has only a few counts. This sequence joins TRBV9 and TRBJ1-6; D uncertain. Germline V gene lookup returns CDR1 SGDLS and CDR2 YYNGEE. Trimming removed 0 bases at V and 0 bases at J, with 7 bases between. This CDR3 contains 16 residues. The CDR3 spells CASSVDRVSYNSPLHF. Written as DNA, the CDR3 is TGTGCCAGCAGCGTAGATCGGGTCTCCTATAATTCACCCCTCCACTTT.

V usage is TRBV7-3 and J usage is TRBJ2-2; D gene ambiguous. The CDR3 spans 14 residues. Trimming took 1 base from V and 7 from J, leaving 10 bases between them. Germline V gene lookup returns CDR1 SGHTA and CDR2 FQGTGA. Written as DNA, the CDR3 is TGTGCCAGCAGCTTAAGTCCGGGTCACGGGGAGCTGTTTTTT. Amino acid sequence: CASSLSPGHGELFF. Using reference TRBV7-3 and TRBJ2-2 for the parts outside the CDR3, the full variable domain is GAGVSQTPSNKVTEKGKYVELRCDPISGHTALYWYRQSLGQGPEFLIYFQGTGAADDSGLPNDRFFAVRPEGSVSTLKIQRTERGDSAVYLCASSLSPGHGELFFGEGSRLTVL.

This clonotype was counted only a few times. A much larger clone differs by one base, so this may be a read error. CDR3 region: CASSLWEGRYTQYF. The CDR3 coding sequence is TGTGCCAGCAGTTTATGGGAAGGAAGATATACGCAGTATTTT. This chain connects TRBV12-3 or TRBV12-4 to TRBJ2-3; D gene uncertain. The CDR3 sequence is 14 residues long. The ends were cut back, 2 bases at V and 7 bases at J, with 13 bases in the middle.

On this clonotype itself: This sequence may be a read error, since a much larger clone differs from it by one base. The rearrangement joins TRBV7-2 to TRBJ2-5; 14 nucleotides match TRBD2. This CDR3 has 16 residues. CDR1 and CDR2 (germline): SGHTA, FQGNSA. The CDR3 sequence is CASGPGLAGDGETLYF. For the CDR3, the DNA is TGTGCCAGCGGCCCGGGACTAGCGGGAGACGGAGAGACCCTGTACTTC.

A note on this clonotype: One end of the junction is discordant with germline, which a read error may explain. The V call is TRBV2, the J call TRBJ2-2, with D possibly TRBD2 on 5 matching bases. This CDR3 has 13 amino acids. Germline V gives CDR1 SNHLY, CDR2 FYNNEI. The CDR3, as DNA: TGTGCCAGCACCATTAGACATTTCGGGGAGCTGTCTTTT. The encoded protein is CASTIRHFGELSF.

Concerning this clonotype itself: A much larger clone differs by one base, so this may be a read error. The chain joins TRBV5-6 to TRBJ2-7; TRBD2 matches at 10 bases. The CDR3 is made up of 15 amino acids. Germline lookup yields CDR1 SGHDT and CDR2 YYEEEE. The CDR3 sequence is CAGRSSGSPPYEQYF. DNA of the CDR3: TGTGCCGGCAGGTCTAGCGGGAGCCCTCCCTACGAGCAGTACTTC.

In nucleotides, the CDR3 is TGCGCCAGCTGCCCTACGACAGAGCCGAACACTGAAGCTTTCTTT. It is translated as CASCPTTEPNTEAFF. V usage is TRBV5-1 and J usage is TRBJ1-1, with a tentative D call TRBD1 (5 bases). Trimming took off 7 bases at V and 1 base at J, with 17 bases between the two ends. CDR3 length: 15 amino acids. CDR1 and CDR2 from the germline V gene are SGHRS and YFSETQ.

The sample holds one count of this clonotype. The germline gene is not matched at one end of the junction; a read error may be the cause. The genes are TRBV11-3 and TRBJ2-1; 15 positions agree with TRBD2. The CDR3 totals 19 residues. Germline V gene sequence: CDR1 SGHNT, CDR2 YENEEA. CDR3 residues: CASSARQGGLAGGLNEQSF. The CDR3 nucleotides read TGTGCCAGCAGCGCCAGACAGGGGGGACTAGCGGGAGGACTCAATGAGCAGTCCTTC.

In regard to this clonotype: A much larger clone lies one base from this, so it may be a read error. The chain has TRBV30 and TRBJ2-7; the D is unclear. CDR3 length: 11 amino acids. V lost 2 bases and J 7 bases, leaving 9 bases between the germline ends. Germline CDR1 reads GTSNPN; CDR2 reads SVGIG (reference sequence). CDR3 nucleotide sequence: TGTGCCTGGAGTCTTACGAGGGAGCAGTACTTC. Its translation is CAWSLTREQYF.

Points on this clonotype: Given the absence of the conserved phenylalanine or tryptophan at the CDR3 end, a read error is likely. This sequence joins TRBV6-5 and TRBJ1-6, with D possibly TRBD1 on 5 matching bases. The length of the CDR3 is 14 residues. Per the germline V gene, CDR1 is MNHEY and CDR2 is SVGAGI. The CDR3 nucleotides are TGTGTCAGCCCGACAGTAGGGGATAATTCACCCCTCCACTAT. As protein: CVSPTVGDNSPLHY.

This clonotype was counted many times. The V call is TRBV28, the J call TRBJ2-2; TRBD1 or TRBD2 may be the D gene (5 bases each). The V gene lost 4 bases and the J gene lost 3 bases, with 9 bases spanning the gap. Germline CDR1 and CDR2: MDHEN and SYDVKM. CDR3 length: 14 amino acids. The CDR3: CASSWGRYTGELFF. In nucleotides, the CDR3 is TGTGCCAGCAGTTGGGGACGGTACACCGGGGAGCTGTTTTTT.

With respect to this clonotype: With a much larger clone just one base away, this may be a read error. The chain links TRBV6-2 or TRBV6-3 to TRBJ1-3, with a possible D match to TRBD1 (5 bases). The CDR3 spans 14 residues. V dropped 10 bases and J dropped 2 bases, with 15 bases sitting between them. Germline assignment: CDR1 MNHEY and CDR2 SVGEGT. This chain's CDR3 is CATGCGGAGNTIYF. In DNA, the CDR3 is TGTGCCACCGGATGTGGGGGTGCTGGAAACACCATATATTTT.

Comment on this clonotype: At one of its ends the junction is not consistent with the germline gene, which may arise from a read error. The CDR3 spells CTSSILAPTDTQYF. The CDR3, as DNA: TGTACCAGCAGCATACTAGCGCCCACAGATACGCAGTATTTT. This chain links TRBV5-6 with TRBJ2-3; 7 bases are a match to TRBD2. Germline lookup yields CDR1 SGHDT and CDR2 YYEEEE. The CDR3 spans 14 residues.

This clonotype was counted at least ten times. Just one base apart from a much larger clone, this may be a read error. It is likely a read error, because the conserved phenylalanine at the end of the CDR3 is missing. V usage is TRBV11-3 and J usage is TRBJ2-1, with 15 bases identical to TRBD2. This CDR3 is 19 amino acids long. The germline V gene encodes CDR1 SGHNT and CDR2 YENEEA. V shed 5 bases and J 6 bases; nucleotides not matched to a gene: 14. The CDR3 DNA sequence: TGTGCCAGCAGCGCCGGACAGGGGGGACTAGCGGGAGGATCCAATGAGCAGTTCTAC. This codes for CASSAGQGGLAGGSNEQFY.

The V gene is TRBV19, the J gene TRBJ2-4, with a tentative D call TRBD1 (5 bases). Germline V gives CDR1 LNHDA, CDR2 SQIVND (reference sequence). The CDR3 covers 16 residues. Trimming took off 8 bases at V and 0 bases at J, with 17 bases between the two ends. The CDR3 loop is CASQSLGALAKNIQYF. In nucleotides, the CDR3 is TGTGCCAGTCAATCCCTTGGGGCGCTAGCCAAAAACATTCAGTACTTC.

As concerns this clonotype: Since no conserved phenylalanine or tryptophan closes the CDR3, a read error is the likely cause. The gene calls are TRBV29-1 and TRBJ2-5; the D gene is possibly TRBD1 (5 bases). This CDR3 is 12 amino acids long. CDR1 SQVTM and CDR2 ANQGSEA come from the germline V gene. Trimming took 6 bases from V and 4 from J, leaving 12 bases between them. The CDR3 DNA is TGCAGCGTGACAGAGATAGGAGAGACCCAGTACTTA. Protein product: CSVTEIGETQYL.

Only a few counts were recorded for this clonotype. The junction differs from germline at one of its ends, possibly a read error. This chain joins TRBV14 and TRBJ1-3, with no clear D. Germline lookup yields CDR1 SGHDN and CDR2 FVKESK. This CDR3 has 15 amino acids. Here the CDR3 reads CASSPSASSGDTIYF. CDR3 in DNA: TGTGCCAGCAGCCCCTCGGCAAGCTCTGGAGACACCATATATTTT.

The chain links TRBV7-2 to TRBJ2-1, with 7 bases aligning to TRBD2. The CDR3 sequence is 17 residues long. With 5 bases clipped from V and 0 bases from J, the junction kept 10 bases outside the gene matches. The germline gives CDR1 SGHTA, CDR2 FQGNSA. This chain's CDR3 is CASSPPERGSSYNEQFF. CDR3 coding DNA: TGTGCCAGCAGCCCCCCGGAGCGGGGCTCCTCCTACAATGAGCAGTTCTTC.

The J gene is TRBJ2-1, the V gene TRBV11-2; D is unclear. CDR1 and CDR2 (germline): SGHAT, FQNNGV. The CDR3 loop spans 15 amino acids. The CDR3 sequence: CVTRQVGPSYNEQFF. Written as DNA, the CDR3 is TGTGTCACCAGACAAGTAGGGCCCTCCTACAATGAGCAGTTCTTC. The full variable domain, with the rest looked up from reference TRBV11-2 and TRBJ2-1, is EAGVAQSPRYKIIEKRQSVAFWCNPISGHATLYWYQQILGQGPKLLIQFQNNGVVDDSQLPKDRFSAERLKGVDSTLKIQPAKLEDSAVYLCVTRQVGPSYNEQFFGPGTRLTVL.

A remark on this clonotype: A junction boundary mismatches the germline segment, possibly from a read error. V and J are TRBV11-1 and TRBJ2-6; TRBD2 might be the D (6 bases). There are 15 residues in the CDR3. Germline CDR1 and CDR2: SGHAT and FQDESV (reference sequence). The CDR3 sequence: CARSPSGTGANVLSF. CDR3 nucleotides: TGTGCCAGAAGCCCCTCGGGGACTGGGGCCAACGTCCTGAGTTTC.

In the case of this clonotype: One end of the junction varies from germline; a read error may be responsible. The rearrangement links TRBV11-1 to TRBJ2-3; D is perhaps TRBD2 (5 bases). The germline CDR1 and CDR2 sequences are SGHAT and FQDESV (reference sequence). The CDR3 extends over 14 amino acids. The CDR3 is CASILRQREGESHF. CDR3 sequence (DNA): TGTGCCAGCATCTTGAGGCAACGTGAGGGAGAGTCTCACTTT.

In the case of this clonotype: A much bigger clone sits one base away, suggesting this may be a read error. The rearrangement uses TRBV29-1 and TRBJ2-7; possibly TRBD2 for D (5 bases). V lost 7 bases to trimming and J lost 7 bases, with 26 bases between them. Germline V lookup: CDR1 SQVTM, CDR2 ANQGSEA. The CDR3 has 15 amino acids. The CDR3 coding sequence is TGCAGCGCCGCAAAACTAGTGGGAAGGAGGAAAGAGCAGTACTTC. Its translation: CSAAKLVGRRKEQYF.

The chain is built from TRBV28 and TRBJ1-4, with no clear D. From germline, CDR1 is MDHEN and CDR2 SYDVKM. V lost 6 bases to trimming and J lost 0 bases, with 11 bases between them. There are 15 residues in the CDR3. The CDR3 here is CASSSPITTNEKLFF. The CDR3 DNA sequence: TGTGCCAGCAGCTCCCCAATAACAACTAATGAAAAACTGTTTTTT.

Concerning this clonotype: Its ends do not fully match the called genes, so a read error is possible. This chain joins TRBV5-1 and TRBJ2-1; D not certain. This CDR3 comprises 14 residues. CDR1 is SGHRS and CDR2 is YFSETQ in the germline V gene. The CDR3 region is CASSLGGSYDEQFF. The CDR3 bases are TGCGCCAGCAGCTTAGGCGGCTCCTACGATGAGCAGTTTTTC.

V and J are TRBV12-3 or TRBV12-4 and TRBJ2-7; TRBD2 aligns across 7 bases. CDR3 length equals 16 residues. V dropped 6 bases and J dropped 12; count of bases not matched to a gene: 23. The CDR3 DNA sequence: TGTGCCAGCAGCGGGACTACTAGCCTAAGCTCCTACGAGTGGTACTTC. It codes for CASSGTTSLSSYEWYF.